This TCR beta chain came from a study of blood T cell repertoires in COVID-19. Study-wide background: Donors in the United States, Italy and Spain gave samples during acute or convalescent COVID-19. The cDNA or gDNA used as material had been derived from T cells, B-cell-depleted T cells, or PBMCs.

How the authors handled the data: Amplification of reference gene primers was used by the study to estimate nucleated cell counts. Here immunoSEQ multiplex PCR was the method, and the copy in TCRdb shows in-frame clones only, minus some. The V and J calls and the clone size are those of that table, but D and trimming were determined from the DNA. The sample shows about 100,000 clones, 87% of them seen only once. The CDR3 consists of 14 residues. The V end was cut by 3 bases, the J end by 0 bases, with 10 bases between. Germline V CDR1 and CDR2: SGHDT, YYEEEE. The sequencing sample was made of peripheral blood. The rearrangement uses TRBV5-6 and TRBJ2-7, with D possibly matching TRBD2 (6 bases). The receptor was derived from a man aged 25-45 years in a cohort sampled during active COVID-19. The CDR3 spells CASSWGLNSYEQYF. The CDR3 DNA reads TGTGCCAGCAGCTGGGGACTGAACTCCTACGAGCAGTACTTC.